These T cell receptor beta chains were read from a single sample in a study of cytomegalovirus exposure and HLA in healthy donors. TCRdb keeps only in-frame clones here, not all; method: immunoSEQ multiplex PCR. The sample contains about 170,000 clones, about 75% of which appear only once. Sequencing input: PBMCs. These receptors were collected from a female donor in good health and CMV-seronegative. The CDR3 runs from the conserved cysteine through the conserved F or W. The D gene is left open where the match is weak. Size is stated for part of the rows, as once, few or many counts, or as a class when the clone is expanded.

d_call	v_call	clone_size	j_call	cdr3_aa	cdr3_nt
-	TRBV5-1	-	TRBJ1-2	CASSLGDGNYGYTF	TGCGCCAGCAGCTTGGGCGACGGGAACTATGGCTACACCTTC
-	TRBV5-1	few	TRBJ1-2	CASTPGDPTFYGYTF	TGCGCCAGCACCCCAGGGGACCCGACCTTCTATGGCTACACCTTC
-	TRBV6-6	-	TRBJ2-5	CASSYGQGKGTQYF	TGTGCCAGCAGTTACGGGCAGGGGAAAGGGACCCAGTACTTC
TRBD1	TRBV7-9	-	TRBJ1-5	CASSIDRGNQPQHF	TGTGCCAGCAGCATAGACAGGGGTAATCAGCCCCAGCATTTT
TRBD1	TRBV7-2	once	TRBJ2-2	CASSLGGTGDGELFF	TGTGCCAGCAGCTTAGGGGGAACAGGGGACGGGGAGCTGTTTTTT
-	TRBV11-2	-	TRBJ2-3	CASSLGGDTQYF	TGTGCCAGCAGCTTAGGCGGTGATACGCAGTATTTT
TRBD1	TRBV6-1	-	TRBJ1-1	CASSDRTGNTEAFF	TGTGCCAGCAGTGATAGGACAGGGAACACTGAAGCTTTCTTT
-	TRBV18	-	TRBJ2-5	CASSPPSQVETQYF	TGTGCCAGCTCACCACCCTCCCAGGTGGAGACCCAGTACTTC
-	TRBV5-5	-	TRBJ1-2	CASSLRSSYGYTF	TGTGCCAGCAGCTTGAGGAGCTCCTATGGCTACACCTTC
TRBD1	TRBV7-8	few	TRBJ1-4	CASSPRDRWSEKLFF	TGTGCCAGCAGCCCCCGGGACAGGTGGAGTGAAAAACTGTTTTTT
TRBD1	TRBV2	-	TRBJ2-1	CASSRDRVSYNEQFF	TGTGCCAGCAGTCGAGACAGGGTATCCTACAATGAGCAGTTCTTC
-	TRBV19	-	TRBJ2-5	CASSIDQGMETQYF	TGTGCCAGTAGTATAGATCAGGGAATGGAGACCCAGTACTTC
-	TRBV7-9	-	TRBJ1-2	CASSLLQGYGYTF	TGTGCCAGCAGCTTACTCCAGGGTTATGGCTACACCTTC
-	TRBV6-6	once	TRBJ1-4	CASSIAGATNEKLFF	TGTGCCAGCAGTATCGCAGGGGCGACTAATGAAAAACTGTTTTTT
-	TRBV2	-	TRBJ1-2	CASSETGNYGYTF	TGTGCCAGCAGTGAAACAGGGAACTATGGCTACACCTTC
-	TRBV6-1	few	TRBJ1-3	CASQGRSSGNTIYF	TGTGCCAGCCAGGGGAGAAGCTCTGGAAACACCATATATTTT
-	TRBV27	-	TRBJ2-7	CASSPPWGVRSYEQYF	TGTGCCAGCAGTCCCCCCTGGGGGGTCCGCTCCTACGAGCAGTACTTC
-	TRBV19	-	TRBJ1-1	CASSDRDTEAFF	TGTGCCAGTAGTGACCGGGACACTGAAGCTTTCTTT
TRBD2	TRBV27	-	TRBJ2-5	CASSLTPAGVVETQYF	TGTGCCAGCAGTTTAACTCCAGCGGGAGTCGTTGAGACCCAGTACTTC
-	TRBV4-1	-	TRBJ1-5	CASSPPPGEGGNQPQHF	TGCGCCAGCAGCCCCCCTCCGGGGGAGGGTGGCAATCAGCCCCAGCATTTT
-	TRBV4-1	once	TRBJ2-1	CASSQALRDRKFF	TGCGCCAGCAGCCAAGCATTGAGAGACAGAAAGTTCTTC
-	TRBV9	-	TRBJ1-1	CASSVATNTEAFF	TGTGCCAGCAGCGTAGCTACGAACACTGAAGCTTTCTTT
-	TRBV28	-	TRBJ2-1	CASRLGGSGSYNEQFF	TGTGCCAGCAGATTAGGAGGGAGTGGCTCCTACAATGAGCAGTTCTTC
-	TRBV5-6	-	TRBJ2-1	CASSPDSYGAVQFF	TGTGCCAGCAGCCCAGACTCCTATGGTGCTGTGCAGTTCTTC
TRBD2	TRBV19	-	TRBJ2-3	CASSILAGGQNTQYF	TGTGCCAGTAGTATTCTAGCGGGAGGCCAGAATACGCAGTATTTT
-	TRBV21-1	-	TRBJ2-7	CASSNDRADYRQYF	TGTGCCAGCAGCAACGACAGGGCCGACTATAGGCAGTACTTC
TRBD1	TRBV4-1	-	TRBJ2-1	CASSHRDRGRDNEQFF	TGCGCCAGCAGCCACAGAGACAGGGGGCGGGACAATGAGCAGTTCTTC
-	TRBV2	few	TRBJ2-3	CASSDLLREGTDTQYF	TGTGCCAGCAGTGACCTCCTCAGAGAGGGCACAGATACGCAGTATTTT
-	TRBV6-6	-	TRBJ1-1	CASSYSANTEAFF	TGTGCCAGCAGTTACTCAGCCAACACTGAAGCTTTCTTT
-	TRBV6-5	-	TRBJ1-1	CATQGTGNTEAFF	TGTGCCACTCAGGGGACGGGGAACACTGAAGCTTTCTTT
TRBD2	TRBV13	-	TRBJ2-1	CASSLGLPSGTLDNEQFF	TGTGCCAGCAGCTTAGGCCTGCCTAGCGGGACCCTAGACAATGAGCAGTTCTTC
TRBD1	TRBV13	-	TRBJ2-7	CASSPTGTATYEQYF	TGTGCCAGCAGCCCTACCGGGACAGCCACCTACGAGCAGTACTTC
TRBD1	TRBV6-1	-	TRBJ1-2	CASSKDLGQNYGYTF	TGTGCCAGCAGCAAGGACTTGGGACAGAACTATGGCTACACCTTC
-	TRBV27	-	TRBJ2-5	CASSLRGGETQYF	TGTGCCAGCAGTTTACGAGGGGGAGAGACCCAGTACTTC
TRBD1	TRBV19	-	TRBJ1-5	CASSTGQGGNQPQHF	TGTGCCAGTAGTACCGGACAGGGAGGCAATCAGCCCCAGCATTTT
-	TRBV2	-	TRBJ2-5	CASSKRTGRSETQYF	TGTGCCAGCAGTAAAAGGACTGGCCGTTCGGAGACCCAGTACTTC
TRBD2	TRBV30	-	TRBJ2-7	CAWSTPPLAGGQQYF	TGTGCCTGGAGCACCCCTCCACTAGCGGGAGGCCAGCAGTACTTC
TRBD1	TRBV5-4	-	TRBJ2-6	CASSTGTGGSGANVLTF	TGTGCCAGCAGCACAGGGACAGGGGGCTCTGGGGCCAACGTCCTGACTTTC
TRBD1	TRBV4-1	-	TRBJ1-5	CASSQATGGNQPQHF	TGCGCCAGCAGCCAAGCCACAGGGGGTAATCAGCCCCAGCATTTT
-	TRBV30	-	TRBJ2-3	CAWSASAGDTQYF	TGTGCCTGGAGTGCCTCGGCAGGAGATACGCAGTATTTT
-	TRBV19	-	TRBJ2-1	CASSDRDTLTGEQFF	TGTGCCAGTAGTGACCGGGACACATTGACGGGTGAGCAGTTCTTC
-	TRBV5-1	-	TRBJ2-3	CASSLGLVIDTQYF	TGCGCCAGCAGCTTGGGACTAGTAATAGATACGCAGTATTTT
TRBD1	TRBV5-5	-	TRBJ1-4	CASSLGQGSEKLFF	TGTGCCAGCAGCTTGGGACAGGGCTCTGAAAAACTGTTTTTT
TRBD1	TRBV6-5	-	TRBJ1-1	CASSTLTGGNFEAFF	TGTGCCAGCAGTACACTGACAGGGGGCAATTTTGAAGCTTTCTTT
-	TRBV5-1	-	TRBJ1-4	CASSLASGANEKLFF	TGCGCCAGCAGCTTGGCTTCAGGGGCGAATGAAAAACTGTTTTTT
TRBD1	TRBV4-1	many	TRBJ1-1	CASSPAQGRVSLNTEAFF	TGCGCCAGCAGTCCAGCACAGGGGCGAGTCTCCTTGAACACTGAAGCTTTCTTT
TRBD2	TRBV6-4	few	TRBJ2-1	CASSDTSGSSYNEQFF	TGTGCCAGCAGTGATACTAGCGGGAGCTCCTACAATGAGCAGTTCTTC
-	TRBV10-3	once	TRBJ1-1	CAISESTTEGTEAFF	TGTGCCATCAGTGAGTCGACGACGGAGGGAACTGAAGCTTTCTTT
TRBD2	TRBV10-3	-	TRBJ2-7	CAISPRTSGYEQYF	TGTGCCATCAGCCCACGGACTAGCGGTTACGAGCAGTACTTC
-	TRBV21-1	-	TRBJ2-7	CASSERGIRYEQYF	TGTGCCAGCAGCGAAAGGGGGATTCGGTACGAGCAGTACTTC
TRBD2	TRBV7-9	few	TRBJ2-1	CASTSGLAGSRSSYNEQFF	TGTGCCAGCACTTCCGGACTAGCGGGTTCCAGGAGCTCCTACAATGAGCAGTTCTTC
-	TRBV7-9	-	TRBJ1-1	CASSLVGGGRTEAFF	TGTGCCAGCAGCTTAGTGGGGGGGGGACGCACTGAAGCTTTCTTT
TRBD2	TRBV7-9	-	TRBJ2-2	CASSSRAAGITGELFF	TGTGCCAGCAGCTCCCGGGCAGCGGGGATCACCGGGGAGCTGTTTTTT